The 32 T cell receptor beta chains listed next were all sequenced from one sample in a study of blood T cell repertoires in COVID-19. The protocol was immunoSEQ multiplex PCR, while the TCRdb copy is restricted to in-frame clones and leaves out a portion. The sample has more than 200,000 clones; roughly nine tenths are singletons. Sample: PBMCs or T cells enriched from blood (not recorded which). The receptors stem from a man aged 25 to 45 who had recovered from COVID-19.

The CDR3 DNA follows: TGTGCCAGCAGAACTAGCGGGAGTTCATACGAGCAGTTCTTC. This encodes CASRTSGSSYEQFF. The chain employs TRBV3-1 (or the pseudogene TRBV3-2) and TRBJ2-1, with 11 bases aligning to TRBD2. Per the germline V gene, CDR1 is LGHDT and CDR2 is YNNKEL (reference sequence). CDR3 length: 14 amino acids. J was trimmed by 10 bases and V by 6 bases; bases with no gene match: 8.

This clone was recorded a few times. The genes are TRBV27 and TRBJ2-2; possible D gene TRBD2, 5 bases. This CDR3 spans 15 amino acids. V lost 0 bases and J 4 bases, leaving 9 bases between the germline ends. Germline V gene lookup returns CDR1 MNHEY and CDR2 SMNVEV (reference sequence). The CDR3 spells CASSLSPGGTGELFF. In DNA form, the CDR3 reads TGTGCCAGCAGTTTATCCCCAGGAGGCACCGGGGAGCTGTTTTTT.

This chain links TRBV6-2 or TRBV6-3 with TRBJ1-5; the D is unclear. The ends were cut back, 4 bases at V and 0 bases at J, with 10 bases in the middle. This CDR3 has 15 residues. Germline V gene lookup returns CDR1 MNHEY and CDR2 SVGEGT. CDR3 region: CASSFASYSNQPQHF. In DNA, the CDR3 is TGTGCCAGCAGTTTCGCGTCGTATAGCAATCAGCCCCAGCATTTT.

This chain connects TRBV30 to TRBJ2-2; 13 nucleotides line up with TRBD2. Per the germline V gene, CDR1 is GTSNPN and CDR2 is SVGIG (reference sequence). This CDR3 region has 18 residues. With 4 bases clipped from V and 7 bases from J, the junction kept 15 bases outside the gene matches. The chain's CDR3 is CAWTRGLAGVSGVGELFF. The CDR3 DNA sequence: TGTGCCTGGACCCGTGGACTAGCGGGAGTATCAGGGGTCGGGGAGCTGTTTTTT. The full variable domain, with the rest looked up from reference TRBV30 and TRBJ2-2, is SQTIHQWPATLVQPVGSPLSLECTVEGTSNPNLYWYRQAAGRGLQLLFYSVGIGQISSEVPQNLSASRPQDRQFILSSKKLLLSDSGFYLCAWTRGLAGVSGVGELFFGEGSRLTVL.

This chain uses TRBV24-1 with TRBJ1-6; 9 nucleotides agree with TRBD1. This CDR3 is built from 13 residues. Losses at the gene ends were 10 bases for V and 7 bases for J; bases not matched to a gene: 4. Germline CDR1 and CDR2: KGHDR and SFDVKD. CDR3 sequence (DNA): TGTGCCACGTTGGGGACAGGGAATTCACCCCTCCACTTT. It yields the protein CATLGTGNSPLHF.

This chain connects TRBV21-1 to TRBJ2-1; no check of the table's D call, TRBD1, against the DNA was made. TRBV21-1 is reported as a pseudogene. The CDR3 covers 17 residues. Here the CDR3 reads CASSKPLLVGAHNEQFF. CDR3 DNA: TGTGCCAGCAGCAAACCCCTACTAGTGGGGGCCCACAATGAGCAGTTCTTC.

This clone was observed once. The rearrangement links TRBV18 to TRBJ1-2; D uncertain. V dropped 2 bases and J dropped 0 bases, with 7 bases sitting between them. Germline assignment: CDR1 KGHSH and CDR2 LQKENI. The CDR3 is made up of 14 amino acids. The DNA of the CDR3 is TGTGCCAGCTCACCAGAGGATGCTAACTATGGCTACACCTTC. Translating gives CASSPEDANYGYTF.

The chain has TRBV9 and TRBJ2-5; 11 bases fit TRBD2. The CDR3 is made up of 14 amino acids. CDR1 SGDLS and CDR2 YYNGEE come from the germline V gene. The J segment lost 14 bases and the V segment lost 0 bases, leaving 9 bases of the junction unmatched. DNA of the CDR3: TGTGCCAGCAGCGTAGTTCCTAGCGGGGGGTCCTCTTACTTC. Protein product: CASSVVPSGGSSYF.

This chain links TRBV3-1 (or the pseudogene TRBV3-2) with TRBJ2-7; tentatively, D is TRBD1 (5 bases). CDR1 is LGHDT and CDR2 is YNNKEL in the germline V gene (reference sequence). The CDR3 has 14 residues. V was clipped by 2 bases and J by 7 bases, with 15 bases between them. In DNA, the CDR3 is TGTGCCAGCAGCCAAAGTTGGCAGGGTCGGGAGCAGTACTTC. Translation gives CASSQSWQGREQYF.

Only one count was recorded for this clone. This chain joins TRBV9 and TRBJ2-1; D is perhaps TRBD1 (5 bases). Trimming stripped 1 base from V and 9 bases from J, with 8 bases between. There are 12 residues in the CDR3. Germline V gene lookup returns CDR1 SGDLS and CDR2 YYNGEE. The CDR3 nucleotides read TGTGCCAGCAGCGTAAGGGGCCCTGAGCAGTTCTTC. This codes for CASSVRGPEQFF.

The chain recombines TRBV7-2 with TRBJ2-7, with TRBD1 identical over 8 bases. The germline V gene encodes CDR1 SGHTA and CDR2 FQGNSA. There are 14 residues in the CDR3. J gave up 3 bases and V 4 bases, and 5 bases lay outside the gene matches. The CDR3 sequence is CASSSTDRGYEQYF. The CDR3 bases are TGTGCCAGCAGCTCGACTGACAGGGGCTACGAGCAGTACTTC.

The chain links TRBV6-5 to TRBJ2-5, with D possibly TRBD2 on 6 matching bases. Trimming left V 5 bases short and J 7 bases short, with 11 bases between. The CDR3 runs 12 residues. CDR1 and CDR2 (germline): MNHEY, SVGAGI. This chain's CDR3 is CASSPGGGTQYF. CDR3 DNA sequence: TGTGCCAGCAGTCCTGGGGGAGGGACCCAGTACTTC.

V is TRBV5-1 and J is TRBJ2-7; possibly TRBD2 for D (6 bases). The CDR3 spans 12 residues. Trimming removed 0 bases at V and 5 bases at J, with 6 bases between. From germline, CDR1 is SGHRS and CDR2 YFSETQ. Written as DNA, the CDR3 is TGCGCCAGCAGCTTGGGGGGGGACGAGCAGTACTTC. Translated: CASSLGGDEQYF.

The gene calls are TRBV6-5 and TRBJ1-1; the D gene is possibly TRBD1 (6 bases). The ends were cut back, 6 bases at V and 1 base at J, with 12 bases in the middle. In germline, CDR1 is MNHEY, CDR2 SVGAGI. The CDR3 extends over 14 amino acids. The DNA for the CDR3 is TGTGCCAGCAGGGGACACAATGGGAACACTGAAGCTTTCTTT. Translating it yields CASRGHNGNTEAFF.

The V and J genes are TRBV27 and TRBJ2-3, with 11 nucleotides matching TRBD2. The CDR3 runs 16 residues. Germline V gives CDR1 MNHEY, CDR2 SMNVEV (reference sequence). J gave up 4 bases and V 5 bases, and 8 bases lay outside the gene matches. Here the CDR3 reads CASSPRLAGKADTQYF. CDR3 nucleotide sequence: TGTGCCAGCAGTCCGAGACTAGCGGGGAAGGCAGATACGCAGTATTTT.

The chain has TRBV5-1 and TRBJ2-1, with 10 bases aligning to TRBD2. Per the germline V gene, CDR1 is SGHRS and CDR2 is YFSETQ. V dropped 6 bases and J dropped 4; count of bases not matched to a gene: 7. The CDR3 spans 15 residues. The CDR3 region has the DNA TGCGCCAGCACCGCGAGTAGCGGGGGGTACAATGAGCAGTTCTTC. This codes for CASTASSGGYNEQFF.

This clone was seen once. This rearrangement joins TRBV5-1 to TRBJ1-4; a possible D gene is TRBD1 (6 bases). Trimming left V 2 bases short and J 2 bases short, with 13 bases between. CDR3 length: 16 residues. The V gene's germline CDR1 is SGHRS and CDR2 YFSETQ. In nucleotides, the CDR3 is TGCGCCAGCAGCTTTGGGGGGGCTGGCACTAATGAAAAACTGTTTTTT. Translating gives CASSFGGAGTNEKLFF.

As DNA, the CDR3 is TGCGCCAGCTGGGGTCAGGGGGTGACTGAAGCTTTCTTT. It is translated as CASWGQGVTEAFF. V usage is TRBV5-1 and J usage is TRBJ1-1; 7 nucleotides align to TRBD1. CDR1 and CDR2 (germline): SGHRS, YFSETQ. This CDR3 has 13 amino acids. The junction had 8 bases not matched to a gene; V was cut back by 7 bases and J by 5 bases.

J is TRBJ2-4 and V is TRBV5-1; 8 positions match TRBD2. The CDR3 covers 15 residues. Trimming at V came to 5 bases and at J to 3 bases, leaving 7 bases not matched to a gene. The germline V gene encodes CDR1 SGHRS and CDR2 YFSETQ. The CDR3 here is CASRQTGTSKNIQYF. The DNA of the CDR3 is TGCGCCAGCAGACAGACCGGGACTAGCAAAAACATTCAGTACTTC.

V gene TRBV11-2 combines with J gene TRBJ2-7; a weak D match, TRBD2 (6 bases). Trimming pared 1 base from V and 2 bases from J, leaving 9 bases between. The CDR3 loop spans 14 amino acids. Germline values: CDR1 SGHAT, CDR2 FQNNGV. The CDR3 DNA sequence: TGTGCCAGCAGCTTAGTGGGGGGACCCTACGAGCAGTACTTC. Translating it yields CASSLVGGPYEQYF.

The J gene is TRBJ2-5, the V gene TRBV21-1; TRBD2 was called by the table and not checked on the DNA. TRBV21-1 is described as a pseudogene. The CDR3 sequence is 21 residues long. The DNA for the CDR3 is TGTGCCAGCACCGGCGGACACTCACGAACTAGCGGGGGGGCGGATCAAGAGACCCAGTACTTC. Residues: CASTGGHSRTSGGADQETQYF.

J is TRBJ2-3 and V is TRBV14, with 12 bases identical to TRBD2. Trimming cost V 3 bases and J 8 bases; bases outside gene matches: 0. The CDR3 sequence is 13 residues long. Germline V gene data show CDR1 as SGHDN and CDR2 as FVKESK. The CDR3 sequence is CASSQGLAGTQYF. The DNA of the CDR3 is TGTGCCAGCAGCCAGGGACTAGCGGGTACGCAGTATTTT. The entire variable domain, with the rest obtained from reference TRBV14 and TRBJ2-3, is as follows: EAGVTQFPSHSVIEKGQTVTLRCDPISGHDNLYWYRRVMGKEIKFLLHFVKESKQDESGMPNNRFLAERTGGTYSTLKVQPAELEDSGVYFCASSQGLAGTQYFGPGTRLTVL.

This chain connects TRBV18 to TRBJ2-7; D possibly corresponds to TRBD1 (6 bases). CDR3 length: 15 amino acids. V lost 4 bases, J lost 3 bases, and 16 bases lay in between. Germline assignment: CDR1 KGHSH and CDR2 LQKENI. The CDR3 coding sequence is TGTGCCAGCTCACGGATGACAGGTTACGACTACGAGCAGTACTTC. Protein: CASSRMTGYDYEQYF.

V is TRBV5-1 and J is TRBJ2-2, with TRBD2 identical over 7 bases. V lost 0 bases, J lost 7 bases, and 6 bases stayed unmatched. CDR1 SGHRS and CDR2 YFSETQ come from the germline V gene. The CDR3 runs to 15 residues. CDR3 in amino acids: CASSLGLAVYGELFF. For the CDR3, the DNA is TGCGCCAGCAGCTTGGGGCTAGCGGTCTACGGGGAGCTGTTTTTT. The variable domain in full, with the rest retrieved from reference TRBV5-1 and TRBJ2-2, is KAGVTQTPRYLIKTRGQQVTLSCSPISGHRSVSWYQQTPGQGLQFLFEYFSETQRNKGNFPGRFSGRQFSNSRSEMNVSTLELGDSALYLCASSLGLAVYGELFFGEGSRLTVL.

This clone was picked up one time. The CDR3 region has the DNA TGTGCCAGCACACGGGACAAACCTACGGCCACAGATACGCAGTATTTT. Its protein is CASTRDKPTATDTQYF. The gene calls are TRBV28 and TRBJ2-3, with D perhaps matching TRBD1 (6 bases). V was trimmed by 7 bases and J by 2 bases, leaving 19 bases between them. The V gene's germline CDR1 is MDHEN and CDR2 SYDVKM. The CDR3 runs to 16 residues. Based on the CDR3 plus reference TRBV28 and TRBJ2-3, the full variable domain is DVKVTQSSRYLVKRTGEKVFLECVQDMDHENMFWYRQDPGLGLRLIYFSYDVKMKEKGDIPEGYSVSREKKERFSLILESASTNQTSMYLCASTRDKPTATDTQYFGPGTRLTVL.

This clone turned up a few times. V and J are TRBV15 and TRBJ1-5; 8 bases align to TRBD1. The J segment lost 6 bases and the V segment lost 1 base, leaving 5 bases of the junction unmatched. CDR1 LNHNV and CDR2 YYDKDF come from the germline V gene (reference sequence). This CDR3 region has 15 residues. The CDR3 DNA sequence: TGTGCCACCAGCAGAGTACGGACAGGGTTTCAGCCCCAGCATTTT. Amino acid sequence: CATSRVRTGFQPQHF.

On this clone: A much larger clone is a single base away; this may be a read error. The gene calls are TRBV5-5 and TRBJ2-5, with D unclear. Germline-derived CDR1 and CDR2 are SGHKS and YYEKEE (reference sequence). This CDR3 region has 11 residues. The germline V and J ends were trimmed by 4 bases and 1 base, with 2 bases remaining between them. CDR3 region: CASSLQETQYF. CDR3 nucleotide sequence: TGTGCCAGCAGCCTCCAAGAGACCCAGTACTTC.

This chain joins TRBV6-5 and TRBJ2-1; TRBD1 might be the D (5 bases). The V gene's germline CDR1 is MNHEY and CDR2 SVGAGI. The CDR3 runs to 14 residues. V was shortened by 2 bases and J by 9 bases, with 14 bases between the two germline ends. CDR3 protein: CASSYGQGRREQFF. In DNA, the CDR3 is TGTGCCAGCAGTTACGGGCAGGGTAGACGTGAGCAGTTCTTC.

In regard to this clone: The same CDR3 can be traced to other DNA sequences in this sample. J is TRBJ1-5 and V is TRBV12-3 or TRBV12-4; D call uncertain. This CDR3 contains 13 residues. The ends were cut back, 6 bases at V and 1 base at J, with 7 bases in the middle. The CDR3 loop reads CASSLSSNQPQHF. CDR3 coding DNA: TGTGCCAGCAGCCTTTCGAGCAATCAGCCCCAGCATTTT.

The rearrangement joins TRBV5-8 to TRBJ2-1, with a tentative D call TRBD2 (6 bases). This CDR3 is 16 amino acids long. Per the germline V gene, CDR1 is SGHTS and CDR2 is YDEGEE. The V end was cut by 4 bases, the J end by 3 bases, with 17 bases between. CDR3 nucleotides: TGTGCCAGCAGCCCCCGCTTTGCGGGAATCTACAATGAGCAGTTCTTC. It encodes CASSPRFAGIYNEQFF.

The CDR3 bases are TGTGCCAGCAGTTATAGGGGGGACAGTCCCGTCGAGACCCAGTACTTC. Residues: CASSYRGDSPVETQYF. This chain uses TRBV6-5 with TRBJ2-5, with D possibly TRBD1 on 7 matching bases. This CDR3 is built from 16 residues. The V end lost 3 bases, the J end lost 5 bases, and 19 bases lay between the germline ends. The germline V gene encodes CDR1 MNHEY and CDR2 SVGAGI.

The chain links TRBV5-1 to TRBJ2-2; 9 bases line up with TRBD1. The V gene's germline CDR1 is SGHRS and CDR2 YFSETQ. This CDR3 region has 15 residues. Trimming removed 5 bases from V and 3 bases from J; junction bases left unmatched: 5. The CDR3 nucleotides are TGCGCCAGCAGACAGACAGGGGGAGACACCGGGGAGCTGTTTTTT. Its translation is CASRQTGGDTGELFF.